This TCR beta chain was captured by sequencing in a study of radiotherapy plus CTLA-4 blockade in lung cancer. As regards this clone: Its specificity is unknown.

Losses at the gene ends were 1 base for V and 0 bases for J; bases not matched to a gene: 8. CDR3 size: 19 residues. The germline gives CDR1 SSHAT, CDR2 FNYEAQ (reference sequence). CTLA-4 blockade with ipilimumab, together with focal radiation, was given to patients with chemo-refractory metastatic non-small-cell lung cancer. Study-wide findings and caveats: The study found tumor-derived TCR clones expanded in blood after radiotherapy plus ipilimumab.

Produced via immunoSEQ multiplex PCR; TCRdb's table is partial and in-frame only. The table includes some 48,000 clones, approximately 86% detected once. The gene calls are TRBV7-7 and TRBJ2-3; 12 bases line up with TRBD2. The material sequenced was peripheral blood, taken from a patient treated with radiotherapy plus ipilimumab. The TCR comes from a human donor with non-small cell lung cancer that progressed on radiotherapy plus ipilimumab. Some clones in this sample may be carry-over from other donors' samples. The DNA of the CDR3 is TGTGCCAGCAGCTTAGGACTAGCGGGGGCCATTGCTAGCACAGATACGCAGTATTTT. Amino acids: CASSLGLAGAIASTDTQYF.